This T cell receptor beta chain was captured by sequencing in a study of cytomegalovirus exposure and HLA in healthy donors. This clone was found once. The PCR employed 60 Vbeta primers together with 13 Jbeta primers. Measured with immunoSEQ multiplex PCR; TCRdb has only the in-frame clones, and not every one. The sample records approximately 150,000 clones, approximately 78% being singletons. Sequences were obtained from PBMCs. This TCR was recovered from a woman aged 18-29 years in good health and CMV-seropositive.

The CDR3 DNA is TGTGCCAGCAGACCGGAGGGACAGTACTATGGCTACACCTTC. Translated, it gives CASRPEGQYYGYTF. This chain uses TRBV25-1 with TRBJ1-2; 7 bases match TRBD1. V trimming: 6 bases; J trimming: 3 bases; junction bases outside the gene matches: 7. There are 14 residues in the CDR3. The V gene's germline CDR1 is MGHDK and CDR2 SYGVNS.